Sequencing of this T cell receptor (beta chain) was carried out in a study of blood T cell repertoires in COVID-19. Study context: Acute and convalescent COVID-19 samples came from the United States, Italy and Spain. PBMCs, B-cell-depleted T cells, or T cells were the source of the cDNA or gDNA that made up the material.

The germline gives CDR1 SGHDN, CDR2 FVKESK. The CDR3 consists of 15 residues. Trimming took 5 bases from V and 3 from J; bases not matched to a gene: 10. Methods used by the authors: By means of reference gene primer amplification, nucleated cell counts were estimated. Only in-frame clones appear in the TCRdb table, and some are missing; sequencing was by immunoSEQ multiplex PCR. The V and J calls and the clone size are those of that table, but D and trimming were determined from the DNA. The sample holds more than 55,000 clones, approximately 79% seen once. This clone showed up just once. This sequence originates from a man aged 55 to 70 with acute or convalescent COVID-19. This chain joins TRBV14 and TRBJ2-7; 7 bases map to TRBD2. The material sequenced was peripheral blood. The CDR3 sequence: CASSDLSGFDYEQYF. DNA of the CDR3: TGTGCCAGCAGCGATCTTAGCGGGTTTGACTACGAGCAGTACTTC.